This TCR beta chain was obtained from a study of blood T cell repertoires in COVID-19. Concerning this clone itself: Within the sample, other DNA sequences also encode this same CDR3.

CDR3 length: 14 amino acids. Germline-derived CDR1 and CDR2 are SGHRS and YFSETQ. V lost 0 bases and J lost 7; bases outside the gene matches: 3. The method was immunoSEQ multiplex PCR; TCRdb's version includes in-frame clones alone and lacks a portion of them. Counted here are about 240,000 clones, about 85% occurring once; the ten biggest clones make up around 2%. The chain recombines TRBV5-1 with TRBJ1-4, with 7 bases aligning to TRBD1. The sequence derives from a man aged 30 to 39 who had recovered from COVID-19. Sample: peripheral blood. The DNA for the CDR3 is TGCGCCAGCAGCTTGGGACAGGGCGGTGAAAAACTGTTTTTT. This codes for CASSLGQGGEKLFF. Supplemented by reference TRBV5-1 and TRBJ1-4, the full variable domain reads KAGVTQTPRYLIKTRGQQVTLSCSPISGHRSVSWYQQTPGQGLQFLFEYFSETQRNKGNFPGRFSGRQFSNSRSEMNVSTLELGDSALYLCASSLGQGGEKLFFGSGTQLSVL.